The 10 T cell receptor beta chains given below trace back to one sample, sequenced in a study of tumor-infiltrating lymphocytes in primary liver carcinoma (dated 2017 in TCRdb). The sequencer was an Illumina HiSeq 2500. A constant-region primer and ProtoScript II reverse transcriptase were used to reverse-transcribe TCRbeta-specific cDNA from roughly 0.5 ug total RNA. Three nested multiplex PCR rounds, following a slightly modified ARM-PCR procedure, were used to build the TCRbeta libraries. Each of the first two PCR rounds ran for nine to eleven cycles and used multiplex TRBV1-TRBV30 forward primers together with a Cbeta reverse primer. TCRdb reprocessing: public reads trimmed at Q25 with fastp, clones called with MiXCR, in-frame beta chains kept. One record per CDR3 amino acid sequence lists the most common genes and DNA. A total of fewer than 350,000 distinct CDR3 sequences appear in this sample, 65% of them only once. The ten largest clonotypes hold about 6% of the sample.

Blood RNA was extracted from unsorted whole blood with TRIzol reagent; germline DNA came from the DNeasy Blood & Tissue kit. The specimen was peripheral blood. The receptors stem from a man between 35 and 55 years old with primary liver carcinoma and hepatitis B virus infection.

The chain uses TRBV5-1 and TRBJ2-3; D is possibly TRBD1 (5 bases). The length of the CDR3 is 15 residues. V was clipped by 0 bases and J by 6 bases, with 14 bases between them. Germline values: CDR1 SGHRS, CDR2 YFSETQ. The CDR3 coding sequence is TGCGCCAGCAGCTTGGTTCAGGGTATTATGGATACGCAGTATTTT. Its translation is CASSLVQGIMDTQYF.

In its sample, this clonotype was seen a few times. This clone may be a read error of a much larger clone one base away. The chain is built from TRBV5-4 and TRBJ2-1, with TRBD2 matching 8 bases. There are 16 residues in the CDR3. Germline-derived CDR1 and CDR2 are SGHNT and YYREEE (reference sequence). The CDR3 DNA is TGTGCCGGCAGCCCACCCGGGACTAGTCGGTACAATGAGCAGTTCTTC. Translated: CAGSPPGTSRYNEQFF.

V is TRBV5-4 and J is TRBJ1-6; D gene unclear. The germline CDR1 and CDR2 sequences are SGHNT and YYREEE (reference sequence). V was clipped by 3 bases and J by 0 bases, with 7 bases between them. There are 15 residues in the CDR3. Written as DNA, the CDR3 is TGTGCCAGCAGCTCGCGGAGCTCCTATAATTCACCCCTCCACTTT. This encodes CASSSRSSYNSPLHF.

Comments on this clonotype: Because it lacks the conserved phenylalanine or tryptophan at the end, this CDR3 is likely a read error. The chain couples TRBV29-1 to TRBJ2-3; 10 bases agree with TRBD2. Looked up from germline, CDR1 is SQVTM and CDR2 is ANQGSEA. V lost 6 bases, J lost 4 bases, and 4 bases stayed unmatched. The CDR3 runs to 13 residues. The CDR3 protein is CSVQLAGPDTQYL. CDR3 DNA sequence: TGCAGCGTCCAACTAGCGGGACCAGATACGCAGTATCTT.

In the case of this clonotype: A much larger clone lies a single base off, so this may be a read error. V and J are TRBV5-6 and TRBJ1-1; no firm D call. The germline V gene has CDR1 SGHDT and CDR2 YYEEEE. The CDR3 covers 15 residues. The CDR3 coding sequence is TGTGCCAGCAGCTTGGTCGCCTCGGCCAACACTGAAGCTGTCTTT. This encodes CASSLVASANTEAVF.

This clonotype came up a few times. The chain employs TRBV14 and TRBJ1-2; D call uncertain. CDR1 and CDR2 from the germline V gene are SGHDN and FVKESK. CDR3 length equals 12 residues. V shed 5 bases and J shed 7 bases, with 11 bases lying between them. The CDR3 nucleotides are TGTGCCAGCAGCGGGTCGACGGTTGGCTACACCTTC. This sequence encodes CASSGSTVGYTF. The variable domain in full, completed from reference TRBV14 and TRBJ1-2, reads EAGVTQFPSHSVIEKGQTVTLRCDPISGHDNLYWYRRVMGKEIKFLLHFVKESKQDESGMPNNRFLAERTGGTYSTLKVQPAELEDSGVYFCASSGSTVGYTFGSGTRLTVV.

This clonotype was observed many times. This rearrangement joins TRBV11-2 to TRBJ1-5; D is undetermined. V shed 1 base and J shed 2 bases, with 6 bases lying between them. The CDR3 is 14 amino acids. Germline assignment: CDR1 SGHAT and CDR2 FQNNGV. In DNA, the CDR3 is TGTGCCAGCAGCTTAGGGGTGGGCAATCAGCCCCAGCATTTT. This encodes CASSLGVGNQPQHF.

This clonotype was recorded at least ten times. The genes are TRBV6-2 or TRBV6-3 and TRBJ2-7, with D perhaps matching TRBD1 or TRBD2 (5 bases each). The CDR3 loop spans 14 amino acids. Germline values: CDR1 MNHEY, CDR2 SVGEGT. V was cut by 7 bases and J by 1 base, with 14 bases left in between. CDR3 sequence reads: CASTPWGSSYEQYF. CDR3 DNA sequence: TGTGCCAGCACCCCGTGGGGGTCTTCCTACGAGCAGTACTTC.

Remarks on this clonotype: The junction does not match germline at one end; this may be a read error. The chain links TRBV6-5 to TRBJ2-5; a weak D match, TRBD2 (6 bases). The CDR3 runs to 14 residues. CDR1 is MNHEY and CDR2 is SVGAGI in the germline V gene. In DNA form, the CDR3 reads TGTACCAGCAGTCCTGTAGCGGCACCGGGGACCCAGTACTTC. This translates into CTSSPVAAPGTQYF.

This clonotype was seen more than once but under ten times. An end of the junction differs from the germline gene, which may be a read error. The rearrangement joins TRBV29-1 to TRBJ1-1; a possible D gene is TRBD1 (6 bases). Germline V gene lookup returns CDR1 SQVTM and CDR2 ANQGSEA. There are 13 residues in the CDR3. CDR3 region: CSALQGLNTEASF. The DNA of the CDR3 is TGCAGCGCTTTACAGGGTCTGAACACTGAAGCTTCCTTT.